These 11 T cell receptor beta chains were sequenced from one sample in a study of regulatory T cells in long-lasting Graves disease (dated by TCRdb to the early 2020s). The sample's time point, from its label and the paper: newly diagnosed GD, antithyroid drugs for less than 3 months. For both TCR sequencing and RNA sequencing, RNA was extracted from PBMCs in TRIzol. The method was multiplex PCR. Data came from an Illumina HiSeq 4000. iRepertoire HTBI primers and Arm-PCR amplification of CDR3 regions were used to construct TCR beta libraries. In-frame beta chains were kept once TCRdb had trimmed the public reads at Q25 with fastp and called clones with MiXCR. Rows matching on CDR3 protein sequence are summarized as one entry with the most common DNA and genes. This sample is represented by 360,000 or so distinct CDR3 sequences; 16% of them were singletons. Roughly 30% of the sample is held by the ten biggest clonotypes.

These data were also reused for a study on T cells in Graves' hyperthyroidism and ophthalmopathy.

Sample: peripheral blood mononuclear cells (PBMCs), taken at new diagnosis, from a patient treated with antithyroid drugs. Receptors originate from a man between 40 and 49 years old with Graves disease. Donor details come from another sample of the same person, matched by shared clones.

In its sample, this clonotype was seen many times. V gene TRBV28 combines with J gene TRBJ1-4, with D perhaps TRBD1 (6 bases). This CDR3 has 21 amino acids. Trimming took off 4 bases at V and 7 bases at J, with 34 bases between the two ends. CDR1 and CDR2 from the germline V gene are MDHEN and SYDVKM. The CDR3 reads CASSSYRFIDHGGGLGEKLFF. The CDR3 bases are TGTGCCAGCAGTTCGTATCGCTTTATCGATCACGGAGGGGGGTTAGGTGAAAAACTGTTTTTT.

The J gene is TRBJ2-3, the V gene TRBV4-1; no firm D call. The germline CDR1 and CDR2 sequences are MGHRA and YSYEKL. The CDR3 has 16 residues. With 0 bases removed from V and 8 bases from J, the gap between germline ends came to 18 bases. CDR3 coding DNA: TGCGCCAGCAGCCAAGATCTAAGGCAGGTTGTGGGTACGCAGTATTTT. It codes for CASSQDLRQVVGTQYF.

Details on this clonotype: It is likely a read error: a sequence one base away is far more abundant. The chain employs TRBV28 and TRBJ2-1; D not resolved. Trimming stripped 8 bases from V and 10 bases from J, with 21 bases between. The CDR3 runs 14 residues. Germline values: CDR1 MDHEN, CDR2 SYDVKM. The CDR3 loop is CASQIGQVIYEQFF. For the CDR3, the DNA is TGTGCCAGCCAAATTGGTCAAGTGATCTACGAGCAGTTCTTC.

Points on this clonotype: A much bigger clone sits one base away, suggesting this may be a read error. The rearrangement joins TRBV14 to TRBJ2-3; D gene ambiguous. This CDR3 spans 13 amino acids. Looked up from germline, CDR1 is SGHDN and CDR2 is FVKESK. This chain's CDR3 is CASSQVDTDTRYF. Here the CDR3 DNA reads TGTGCCAGCAGCCAAGTAGACACAGATACGCGGTATTTT. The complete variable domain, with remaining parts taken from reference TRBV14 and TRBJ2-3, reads EAGVTQFPSHSVIEKGQTVTLRCDPISGHDNLYWYRRVMGKEIKFLLHFVKESKQDESGMPNNRFLAERTGGTYSTLKVQPAELEDSGVYFCASSQVDTDTRYFGPGTRLTVL.

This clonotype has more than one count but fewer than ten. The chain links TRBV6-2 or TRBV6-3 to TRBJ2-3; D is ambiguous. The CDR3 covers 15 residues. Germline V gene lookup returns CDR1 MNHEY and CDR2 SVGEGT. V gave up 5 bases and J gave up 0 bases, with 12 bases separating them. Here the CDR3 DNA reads TGTGCCAGCAGTGAAGATGGAACTAGCACAGATACGCAGTATTTT. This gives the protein CASSEDGTSTDTQYF.

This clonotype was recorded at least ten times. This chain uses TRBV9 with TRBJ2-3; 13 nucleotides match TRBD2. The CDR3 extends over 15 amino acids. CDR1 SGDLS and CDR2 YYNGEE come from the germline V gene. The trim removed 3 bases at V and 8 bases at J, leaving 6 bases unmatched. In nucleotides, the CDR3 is TGTGCCAGCAGCGCTCGGACTAGCGGGGGAGGTACGCAGTATTTT. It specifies CASSARTSGGGTQYF.

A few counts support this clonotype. CDR3 DNA: TGCAGTGCTAGAAACCCAGATACGCAGTATTTT. It yields the protein CSARNPDTQYF. The rearrangement links TRBV20-1 to TRBJ2-3; D gene unclear. The V gene's germline CDR1 is DFQATT and CDR2 SNEGSKA (reference sequence). The CDR3 covers 11 residues. The V and J ends lost 2 bases and 4 bases respectively, with 4 bases between them.

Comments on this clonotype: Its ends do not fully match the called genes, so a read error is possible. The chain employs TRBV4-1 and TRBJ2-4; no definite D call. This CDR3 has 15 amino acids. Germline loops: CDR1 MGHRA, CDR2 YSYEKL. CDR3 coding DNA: TGTGCCAGCAGCCAAGATAATCTAGCCAAAAACATTCAGTACTTC. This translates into CASSQDNLAKNIQYF.

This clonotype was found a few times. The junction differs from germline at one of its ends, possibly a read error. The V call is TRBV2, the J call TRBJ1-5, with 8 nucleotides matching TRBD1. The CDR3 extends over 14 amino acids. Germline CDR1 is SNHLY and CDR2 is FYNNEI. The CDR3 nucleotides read TGCGCCAGCAGCAATGGACAGGGAAATCAGCCCCAGCATTTT. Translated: CASSNGQGNQPQHF. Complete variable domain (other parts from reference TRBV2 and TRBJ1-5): EPEVTQTPSHQVTQMGQEVILRCVPISNHLYFYWYRQILGQKVEFLVSFYNNEISEKSEIFDDQFSVERPDGSNFTLKIRSTKLEDSAMYFCASSNGQGNQPQHFGDGTRLSIL.

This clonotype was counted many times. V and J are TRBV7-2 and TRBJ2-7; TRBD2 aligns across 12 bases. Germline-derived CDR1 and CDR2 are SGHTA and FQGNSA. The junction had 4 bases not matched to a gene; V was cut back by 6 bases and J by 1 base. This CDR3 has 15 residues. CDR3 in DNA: TGTGCCAGCAGTCACCTAGCGGGGGGGTCCTACGAGCAGTACTTC. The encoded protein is CASSHLAGGSYEQYF.

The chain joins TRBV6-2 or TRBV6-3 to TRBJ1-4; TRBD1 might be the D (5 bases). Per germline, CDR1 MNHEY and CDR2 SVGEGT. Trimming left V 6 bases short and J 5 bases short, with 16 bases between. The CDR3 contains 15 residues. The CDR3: CASSPQGGRNEKLFF. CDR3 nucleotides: TGTGCCAGCAGCCCGCAGGGAGGGAGAAATGAAAAACTGTTTTTT.